These T cell receptor beta chains were read from a single sample in a study of blood T cell repertoires in COVID-19. The method was immunoSEQ multiplex PCR; TCRdb's version includes in-frame clones alone and lacks a portion of them. The table shows around 120,000 clones, with 85% to 90% occurring only once. The sample taken for sequencing was peripheral blood. The receptors derive from a woman aged 45-59 years with active or convalescent COVID-19. CDR3s include the opening cysteine and the closing phenylalanine or tryptophan. Fields, in order: V gene, CDR3 length, J gene, clone size, D gene, CDR3 DNA, CDR3 protein. The D gene is left open where the match is weak. Rows may omit the clone size; those that give it use once, few, many or a size class.

TRBV7-9	15	TRBJ1-5	.	.	TGTGCCAGCAGCTTAGTTGGACAGCTCAATCAGCCCCAGCATTTT	CASSLVGQLNQPQHF
TRBV4-3	16	TRBJ2-1	.	TRBD2	TGCGCCAGCAGCCAAGTTCCAGCGGGAGGGCGGAATGAGCAGTTCTTC	CASSQVPAGGRNEQFF
TRBV10-3	14	TRBJ1-1	.	.	TGTGCCATCAGTGGTCTAGGGGCAGGCACTGAAGCTTTCTTT	CAISGLGAGTEAFF
TRBV2	12	TRBJ1-4	.	TRBD1	TGTGCCAGCAGTGGAGGGGACAGAAAACTGTTTTTT	CASSGGDRKLFF
TRBV18	13	TRBJ1-1	.	.	TGTGCCAGCTCCCCGGGGGGGATGGGCGAAGCTTTCTTT	CASSPGGMGEAFF
TRBV28	14	TRBJ2-5	once	.	TGTGCCAGCAGTTTATGGGGGGGCCAAGAGACCCAGTACTTC	CASSLWGGQETQYF
TRBV23-1	16	TRBJ1-2	.	.	TGCGCCAGCAGTCAATCGCACCGGGGGGGCGTCTATGGCTACACCTTC	CASSQSHRGGVYGYTF
TRBV30	15	TRBJ1-6	.	.	TGTGCCTGGAGGGTAGTGGGAGGGGACCATTCACCCCTCCACTTT	CAWRVVGGDHSPLHF
TRBV4-3	14	TRBJ1-2	.	TRBD1	TGCGCCAGCAGCCTGGGACAGGGGGACTATGGCTACACCTTC	CASSLGQGDYGYTF
TRBV6-1	14	TRBJ2-1	.	TRBD2	TGTGCCAGTGTGACTAGCGGGTCCTACAATGAGCAGTTCTTC	CASVTSGSYNEQFF
TRBV28	15	TRBJ2-7	.	TRBD1	TGTGCCAGCAGTCAAGAACAGGGGGCCCCCTACGAGCAGTACTTC	CASSQEQGAPYEQYF
TRBV19	13	TRBJ1-2	.	.	TGTGCCAGTCGCCTGGGCAGGGGTTATGGCTACACCTTC	CASRLGRGYGYTF
TRBV11-2	15	TRBJ1-2	.	.	TGTGCCAGCAGCCTGGGGCGGGGTAGTTCGGTTGGCTACACCTTC	CASSLGRGSSVGYTF
TRBV7-2	15	TRBJ2-7	once	TRBD2	TGTGCCAGCAGCCCCCGACCTAGCGGAACCTACGAGCAGTACTTC	CASSPRPSGTYEQYF
TRBV29-1	14	TRBJ2-2	.	.	TGCAGCGTAGCGCAGGGGGGTGGAAGCGGGGAGCTGTTTTTT	CSVAQGGGSGELFF
TRBV3-1/TRBV3-2	12	TRBJ2-1	.	.	TGTGCCAGCAGCCGGACACGCAATGAGCAGTTCTTC	CASSRTRNEQFF
TRBV28	15	TRBJ1-3	.	.	TGTGCCAGCAGTTTACAGGGAGGCGCTGGAAACACCATATATTTT	CASSLQGGAGNTIYF
TRBV29-1	13	TRBJ1-1	.	.	TGCAGCGTCCTAAGGAGGGGGAACACTGAAGCTTTCTTT	CSVLRRGNTEAFF
TRBV6-1	18	TRBJ2-1	.	TRBD2	TGTGCCAGCAGTGAGCGTCTAGCGGGCACCAGCTCCTACAATGAGCAGTTCTTC	CASSERLAGTSSYNEQFF
TRBV27	11	TRBJ1-2	.	TRBD1	TGTGACGGGACAGGTAACTATGGCTACACCTTC	CDGTGNYGYTF
TRBV29-1	11	TRBJ2-3	.	TRBD1	TGCAGCGTCCCAGGGGGAGATACGCAGTATTTT	CSVPGGDTQYF
TRBV19	17	TRBJ1-1	.	TRBD1	TGTGCCAGTAGTATAGGGACAGGGGGCGAGACGAACACTGAAGCTTTCTTT	CASSIGTGGETNTEAFF
TRBV18	16	TRBJ2-7	.	.	TGTGCCAGCTCACCGCGGGACAGAGTAGCCCCCTACGAGCAGTACTTC	CASSPRDRVAPYEQYF
TRBV27	15	TRBJ2-7	.	TRBD2	TGTGCCAGCAGCAATGGACTAGCGGGAGGAGGCGAGCAGTACTTC	CASSNGLAGGGEQYF
TRBV5-6	15	TRBJ1-5	.	.	TGTGCCAGCAGCTTGGGCGGGAGGCTGAATCAGCCCCAGCATTTT	CASSLGGRLNQPQHF
TRBV19	17	TRBJ2-1	.	TRBD2	TGTGCCAGTACCGATACTCAGTGGGGGACTAGACTGCATGAGCAGTTCTTC	CASTDTQWGTRLHEQFF
TRBV19	13	TRBJ2-3	.	.	TGTGCCAGTAGTGTGGGGAGGCCAGATACGCAGTATTTT	CASSVGRPDTQYF
TRBV19	16	TRBJ1-5	.	TRBD1	TGTGCCAGTAGTATAGGGACAGGGGCTGGAATAGGGCCCCAGCATTTT	CASSIGTGAGIGPQHF
TRBV7-3	16	TRBJ2-5	.	TRBD2	TGTGCCAGCAGCTTAACCGGGACTAGCGGACAGGGGACCCAGTACTTC	CASSLTGTSGQGTQYF
TRBV4-2	20	TRBJ2-3	.	TRBD2	TGTGCCAGCAGCCAAGCCCCGGGACTAGCGGGAACTCTTCTGACAGATACGCAGTATTTT	CASSQAPGLAGTLLTDTQYF
TRBV5-1	15	TRBJ2-7	.	TRBD1	TGCGCCAGCAGCTTGGATTGGACAGGTCCCTACGAGCAGTACTTC	CASSLDWTGPYEQYF
TRBV6-5	15	TRBJ1-5	once	.	TGTGCCAGCAACGCAGGGTCTCCTAGCAATCAGCCCCAGCATTTT	CASNAGSPSNQPQHF
TRBV4-1	15	TRBJ2-1	.	.	TGCGCCAGCAGCCAAGATGGGGCAGTCTACAATGAGCAGTTCTTC	CASSQDGAVYNEQFF
TRBV28	15	TRBJ2-1	.	TRBD2	TGTGCCAGTCTCTCCGGGACTAGCGGCAAGGGGGAGCAGTTCTTC	CASLSGTSGKGEQFF
TRBV6-5	14	TRBJ1-2	.	TRBD1	TGTGCCAGCAGTAGGACAGGGTACGACTATGGCTACACCTTC	CASSRTGYDYGYTF